The rows below give T cell receptor beta chains drawn from one sample of a study of T cell responses to AZD1222 COVID-19 vaccine. Generated by immunoSEQ multiplex PCR, the TCRdb table keeps only in-frame clones and is missing some. Counted here are more than 85,000 clones, 80% to 95% occurring once; the ten biggest clones make up approximately 2.7%. The starting material was peripheral blood, obtained 28 days after the second AZD1222 dose. These receptor sequences come from an adult who received the AZD1222 COVID-19 vaccine. CDR3s include the opening cysteine and the closing phenylalanine or tryptophan. D genes are given only for firm matches. Clone size is not always given. Where it is, it says once, few, many or a class for expanded clones.

>-|TRBV5-8|TRBJ2-5|15|-
TGTGCCAGCAGCTTTGAGGAGGGCGTTTGGGAGACCCAGTACTTC
CASSFEEGVWETQYF
>-|TRBV4-1|TRBJ1-1|15|-
TGCGCCAGCAGCCAAGATCCTGCCACGAACACTGAAGCTTTCTTT
CASSQDPATNTEAFF
>-|TRBV5-1|TRBJ1-6|15|-
TGCGCCAGCAGCTTGGACCAGGGGTTAAAACCACCCCTCCACTTT
CASSLDQGLKPPLHF
>-|TRBV18|TRBJ2-7|15|-
TGTGCCAGCTCACCTAGCCGGGACTCCTCCTACGAGCAGTACTTC
CASSPSRDSSYEQYF
>TRBD2|TRBV6-5|TRBJ2-3|14|-
TGTGCCAGCAGTATAGGACTAGCCCCAGATACGCAGTATTTT
CASSIGLAPDTQYF
>TRBD1|TRBV10-2|TRBJ1-5|15|-
TGCGCCAGCAGCCGGGACAGTGAACGCAATCAGCCCCAGCATTTT
CASSRDSERNQPQHF
>TRBD1|TRBV9|TRBJ1-2|12|-
TGTGCCAGCAACGACAGGGCCAATGGCTACACCTTC
CASNDRANGYTF
>TRBD2|TRBV7-2|TRBJ2-7|18|-
TGTGCCAGCAGCCCCCGAACACAGACTAGCGGGGGGGCGCGCGAGCAGTACTTC
CASSPRTQTSGGAREQYF
>-|TRBV5-1|TRBJ2-5|15|-
TGCGCCAGCAGCCCCGAGGGGACGCCCCAAGAGACCCAGTACTTC
CASSPEGTPQETQYF
>-|TRBV4-1|TRBJ1-2|16|-
TGCGCCAGCAGCCCGACAGACCTAACAGGAAGATATGGCTACACCTTC
CASSPTDLTGRYGYTF
>-|TRBV24-1|TRBJ2-1|11|-
TGTGCCACTTCGGTCGGAAATGAGCAGTTCTTC
CATSVGNEQFF
>-|TRBV28|TRBJ2-5|14|once
TGTGCCAGCAGTCCCGGGGCAGGCTTAGAGACCCAGTACTTC
CASSPGAGLETQYF
>-|TRBV19|TRBJ2-2|19|-
TGTGCCAGTAGTATAGCGGCAGGGACTGGCGGGTCTTACACCGGGGAGCTGTTTTTT
CASSIAAGTGGSYTGELFF
>-|TRBV25-1|TRBJ2-7|14|-
TGTGCCAGCAGTGAATATGGAGAGGGCTACGAGCAGTACTTC
CASSEYGEGYEQYF
>-|TRBV19|TRBJ1-1|13|-
TGTGCCAGTAGTATGAGTTTGAACACTGAAGCTTTCTTT
CASSMSLNTEAFF
>-|TRBV28|TRBJ1-6|13|-
TGTGCCAGCAGGGGCAGAACTAATTCACCCCTCCACTTT
CASRGRTNSPLHF
>TRBD2|TRBV5-4|TRBJ2-5|15|-
TGTGCCAGCAGTAGGTGGCGGGGGGGCGGCGAGACCCAGTACTTC
CASSRWRGGGETQYF
>-|TRBV24-1|TRBJ1-5|14|-
TGTGCCACCAGTCTATTGGGGGGAAATCAGCCCCAGCATTTT
CATSLLGGNQPQHF
>-|TRBV6-6|TRBJ1-1|14|-
TGTGCCAGCAGTTACTCACAGGGGAACACTGAAGCTTTCTTT
CASSYSQGNTEAFF
>-|TRBV5-5|TRBJ1-5|13|-
TGTGCCAGCAGCTTGGACAGCAATCAGCCCCAGCATTTT
CASSLDSNQPQHF
>-|TRBV28|TRBJ1-5|13|-
TGTGCCAGCAGAGCCGGGCCCAATCAGCCCCAGCATTTT
CASRAGPNQPQHF
>-|TRBV9|TRBJ2-1|13|-
TGTGCCAGCAGCGTAATGGGAGGCGGTGAGCAGTTCTTC
CASSVMGGGEQFF
>TRBD2|TRBV6-4|TRBJ2-5|15|-
TGTGCCAGCAGTGAGCTAGCGGGGGGACAAGAGACCCAGTACTTC
CASSELAGGQETQYF
>-|TRBV7-2|TRBJ2-3|11|-
TGTGCCAGCAGGCGGGTGGATACGCAGTATTTT
CASRRVDTQYF
>-|TRBV7-2|TRBJ2-3|14|-
TGTGCCAGCAGCTTAGAGGGCCGCACAGATACGCAGTATTTT
CASSLEGRTDTQYF
>-|TRBV4-1|TRBJ2-2|16|-
TGCGCCAGCAGCGAAAATACAGGGTTGAACACCGGGGAGCTGTTTTTT
CASSENTGLNTGELFF
>-|TRBV27|TRBJ1-6|14|-
TGTGCCAGCAGACTCAACCTCTCTAATTCACCCCTCCACTTT
CASRLNLSNSPLHF
>TRBD1|TRBV10-3|TRBJ2-7|15|-
TGTGCCATCAGTGAGTCACAGGGGGGTATCGACGAGCAGTACTTC
CAISESQGGIDEQYF
>TRBD1|TRBV6-5|TRBJ1-1|13|-
TGTGCCACCAAGACAGGGGTGAACACTGAAGCTTTCTTT
CATKTGVNTEAFF
>-|TRBV28|TRBJ1-2|15|-
TGTGCCAGCAGTCCCCCCAGAGGGGACCAGTATGGCTACACCTTC
CASSPPRGDQYGYTF
>-|TRBV12-5|TRBJ2-5|13|once
TGTGCTAGTGGCTCCACTGATCAAGAGACCCAGTACTTC
CASGSTDQETQYF
>TRBD2|TRBV7-2|TRBJ2-5|11|-
TGTGCCAGCCGGCGGGGGGAGACCCAGTACTTC
CASRRGETQYF
>-|TRBV5-5|TRBJ1-3|12|-
TGTGCCAGCAGCTTGCCCGTGACCACCATATATTTT
CASSLPVTTIYF
>-|TRBV7-8|TRBJ1-2|15|-
TGTGCCAGCAGCTTAGTTGGGCCGGAGGACTATGGCTACACCTTC
CASSLVGPEDYGYTF
>TRBD1|TRBV5-5|TRBJ2-1|15|-
TGTGCCAGCAGCCTGGGACAGGGGACGTGGAATGAGCAGTTCTTC
CASSLGQGTWNEQFF
>-|TRBV27|TRBJ2-6|15|-
TGTGCCAGCAGTTCTCTAGGGTCTGGGGCCAACGTCCTGACTTTC
CASSSLGSGANVLTF
>-|TRBV19|TRBJ1-1|13|-
TGTGCCAGTAGTATAACAGTGAACACTGAAGCTTTCTTT
CASSITVNTEAFF
>TRBD1|TRBV18|TRBJ1-1|15|-
TGTGCCAGCTCACCAAACCAGGGGGGAGGCACTGAAGCTTTCTTT
CASSPNQGGGTEAFF
>-|TRBV30|TRBJ1-1|12|-
TGTGCCTGGAGTGTACGGGGGATTGAAGCTTTCTTT
CAWSVRGIEAFF
>TRBD2|TRBV6-5|TRBJ2-1|15|-
TGTGCCAGCAGTTTTTCAGGACTAGCGGTCGGTGAGCAGTTCTTC
CASSFSGLAVGEQFF
>TRBD1|TRBV30|TRBJ1-4|13|once
TGTGCCTGGAGGACAGGGGGGAGTGAAAAACTGTTTTTT
CAWRTGGSEKLFF
>-|TRBV19|TRBJ2-5|12|-
TGTGCCAGTAGTACGGAGAAAGAGACCCAGTACTTC
CASSTEKETQYF
>TRBD2|TRBV7-2|TRBJ2-5|15|once
TGTGCCAGCAGCTGGAACCCGGGGGGACAAGAGACCCAGTACTTC
CASSWNPGGQETQYF
>-|TRBV6-6|TRBJ1-5|15|-
TGTGCCAGCAGTTACTCCTTGGACTTCAATCAGCCCCAGCATTTT
CASSYSLDFNQPQHF
>-|TRBV20-1|TRBJ2-5|11|-
TGCAGTGGGGAACTACAAGAGACCCAGTACTTC
CSGELQETQYF
>-|TRBV10-1|TRBJ2-4|15|-
TGCGCCAGCCTAGAGGGATTCCTAGCCAAAAACATTCAGTACTTC
CASLEGFLAKNIQYF
>TRBD1|TRBV10-3|TRBJ1-4|15|once
TGTGCCATCAGTGACCCCGGACAGGGGGCAGAAAAACTGTTTTTT
CAISDPGQGAEKLFF
>TRBD1|TRBV6-2/TRBV6-3|TRBJ1-5|17|-
TGTGCCAGCAGTTATGGGGGGTCGGACAGGGGTTACCAGCCCCAGCATTTT
CASSYGGSDRGYQPQHF
>-|TRBV9|TRBJ2-2|12|-
TGTGCCAGCAGCCTCCGTTCCGGGGAGCTGTTTTTT
CASSLRSGELFF
>-|TRBV18|TRBJ2-7|15|-
TGTGCCAGCTCACCATTGCGTAGGGACTCCTACGAGCAGTACTTC
CASSPLRRDSYEQYF
>TRBD1|TRBV27|TRBJ2-7|15|-
TGTGCCAGCAAACAGGGGCCCTCGGTCTCCTACGAGCAGTACTTC
CASKQGPSVSYEQYF
>-|TRBV7-9|TRBJ2-3|11|-
TGTGCCACCGACCCCACAGATACGCAGTATTTT
CATDPTDTQYF
>-|TRBV5-5|TRBJ1-2|17|-
TGTGCCAGCAGCTTGGCCCGCGGTGGATCAGGGACCTATGGCTACACCTTC
CASSLARGGSGTYGYTF
>TRBD2|TRBV9|TRBJ2-1|14|-
TGTGCCAGCAATCGACTAGCGGGGGCCAATGAGCAGTTCTTC
CASNRLAGANEQFF
>TRBD1|TRBV19|TRBJ1-1|17|-
TGTGCCAGTAGTTTTTCCGGGACAGGGGGCGCGGGCACTGAAGCTTTCTTT
CASSFSGTGGAGTEAFF
>-|TRBV5-1|TRBJ1-4|15|-
TGCGCCAGCAGCTTGGGAGGCGCAACTAATGAAAAACTGTTTTTT
CASSLGGATNEKLFF
>TRBD1|TRBV7-2|TRBJ1-2|14|few
TGTGCCAGCAGCTCCAGGGGGCAGGGCTATGGCTACACCTTC
CASSSRGQGYGYTF
>-|TRBV5-1|TRBJ1-6|13|-
TGCGCCAGCAGCTTGGAATCTAATTCACCCCTCCACTTT
CASSLESNSPLHF